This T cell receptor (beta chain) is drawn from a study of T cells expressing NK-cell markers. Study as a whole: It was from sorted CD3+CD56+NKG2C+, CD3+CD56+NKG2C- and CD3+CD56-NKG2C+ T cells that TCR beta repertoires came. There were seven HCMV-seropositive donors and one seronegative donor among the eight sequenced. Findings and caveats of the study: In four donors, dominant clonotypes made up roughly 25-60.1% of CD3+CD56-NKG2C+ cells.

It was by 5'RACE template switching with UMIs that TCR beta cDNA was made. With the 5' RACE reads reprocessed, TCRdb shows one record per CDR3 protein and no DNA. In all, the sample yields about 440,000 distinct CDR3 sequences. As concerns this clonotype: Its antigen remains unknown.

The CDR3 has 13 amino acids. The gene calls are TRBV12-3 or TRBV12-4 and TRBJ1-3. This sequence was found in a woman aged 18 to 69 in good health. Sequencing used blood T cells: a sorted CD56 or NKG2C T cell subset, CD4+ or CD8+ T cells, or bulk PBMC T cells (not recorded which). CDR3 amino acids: CASSFRPDGEIYF.